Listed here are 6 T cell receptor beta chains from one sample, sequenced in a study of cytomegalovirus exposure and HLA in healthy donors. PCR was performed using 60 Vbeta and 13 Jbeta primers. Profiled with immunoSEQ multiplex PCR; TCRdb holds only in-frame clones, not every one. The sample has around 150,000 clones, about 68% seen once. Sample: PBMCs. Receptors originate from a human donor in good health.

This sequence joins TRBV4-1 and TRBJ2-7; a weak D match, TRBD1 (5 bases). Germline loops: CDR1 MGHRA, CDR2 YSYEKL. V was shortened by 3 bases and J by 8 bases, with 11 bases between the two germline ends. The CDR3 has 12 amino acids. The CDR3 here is CASSQELDKQYF. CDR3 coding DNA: TGCGCCAGCAGCCAGGAGTTGGACAAGCAGTACTTC.

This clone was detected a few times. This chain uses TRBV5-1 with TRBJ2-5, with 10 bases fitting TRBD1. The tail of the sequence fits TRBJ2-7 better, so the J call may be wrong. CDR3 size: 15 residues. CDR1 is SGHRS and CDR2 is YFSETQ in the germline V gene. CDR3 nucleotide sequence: TGCGCCAGCAGCTTGGTAGGGACAGGGGTTAGCGAGCAGTACTTC. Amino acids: CASSLVGTGVSEQYF.

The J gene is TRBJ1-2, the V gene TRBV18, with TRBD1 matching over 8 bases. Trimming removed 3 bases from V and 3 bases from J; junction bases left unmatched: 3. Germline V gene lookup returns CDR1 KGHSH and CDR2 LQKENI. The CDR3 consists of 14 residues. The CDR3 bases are TGTGCCAGCTCACCGGCGACAGGGGACTATGGCTACACCTTC. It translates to CASSPATGDYGYTF.

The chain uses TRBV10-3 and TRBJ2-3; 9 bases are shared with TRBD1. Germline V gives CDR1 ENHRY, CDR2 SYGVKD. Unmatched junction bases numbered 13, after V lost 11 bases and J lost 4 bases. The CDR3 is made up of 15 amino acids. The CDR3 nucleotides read TGTGCCGTCCAAGCCGGGACAGGGATAGCAGATACGCAGTATTTT. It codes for CAVQAGTGIADTQYF.

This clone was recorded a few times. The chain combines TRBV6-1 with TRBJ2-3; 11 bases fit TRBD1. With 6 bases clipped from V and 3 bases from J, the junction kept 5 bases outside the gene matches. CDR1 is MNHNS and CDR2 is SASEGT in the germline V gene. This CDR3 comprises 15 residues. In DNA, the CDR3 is TGTGCCAGCAGCCGGGACAGGGGGGGGACAGATACGCAGTATTTT. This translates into CASSRDRGGTDTQYF.

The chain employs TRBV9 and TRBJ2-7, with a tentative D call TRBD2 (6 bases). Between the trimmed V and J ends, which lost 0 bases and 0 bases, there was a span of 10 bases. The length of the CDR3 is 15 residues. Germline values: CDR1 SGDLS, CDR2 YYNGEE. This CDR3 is CASSVGRGFSYEQYF. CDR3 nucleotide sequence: TGTGCCAGCAGCGTAGGGAGGGGATTCTCCTACGAGCAGTACTTC.